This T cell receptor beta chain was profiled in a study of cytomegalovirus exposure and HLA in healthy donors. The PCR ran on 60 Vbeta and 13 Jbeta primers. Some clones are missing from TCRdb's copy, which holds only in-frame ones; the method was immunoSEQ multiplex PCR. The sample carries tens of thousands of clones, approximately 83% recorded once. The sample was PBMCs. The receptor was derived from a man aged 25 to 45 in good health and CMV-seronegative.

The CDR3 sequence is CAWLNDRSSGNTIYF. Here the CDR3 DNA reads TGTGCCTGGTTGAATGACAGGAGCTCTGGAAACACCATATATTTT. The V call is TRBV30, the J call TRBJ1-3; a possible D gene is TRBD1 (6 bases). With 5 bases removed from V and 0 bases from J, the gap between germline ends came to 14 bases. This CDR3 is built from 15 residues. Germline V gene lookup returns CDR1 GTSNPN and CDR2 SVGIG (reference sequence).